Following are 20 T cell receptor beta chains from one sample sequenced in a study of T cell responses to AZD1222 COVID-19 vaccine. TCRdb's table, derived via immunoSEQ multiplex PCR, lists solely in-frame clones and lacks some. The sample includes over 65,000 clones, 86% of them seen just once. Specimen: peripheral blood, collected on day 0 of AZD1222 vaccination. These receptors came from an adult in good health.

The rearrangement links TRBV25-1 to TRBJ2-2; D ambiguous. Germline V gene sequence: CDR1 MGHDK, CDR2 SYGVNS. The CDR3 is 11 residues long. The germline V and J ends were trimmed by 6 bases and 6 bases, with 5 bases remaining between them. The CDR3 here is CASRAPGELFF. Here the CDR3 DNA reads TGTGCCAGCAGAGCACCCGGGGAGCTGTTTTTT.

The chain is built from TRBV29-1 and TRBJ2-5, with TRBD2 matching over 13 bases. This CDR3 contains 14 residues. The germline CDR1 and CDR2 sequences are SQVTM and ANQGSEA. The V gene end was trimmed by 7 bases and the J gene end by 4 bases; junction bases not matched to a gene: 6. The CDR3 loop reads CSAGTSGAAETQYF. CDR3 in DNA: TGCAGCGCCGGGACTAGCGGGGCAGCAGAGACCCAGTACTTC.

The V gene is TRBV5-5, the J gene TRBJ1-5; tentative D call: TRBD1 (5 bases). The V gene lost 1 base and the J gene lost 6 bases, with 14 bases spanning the gap. In germline, CDR1 is SGHKS, CDR2 YYEKEE (reference sequence). The CDR3 consists of 15 residues. The CDR3 spells CASSLSRGIGQPQHF. In DNA form, the CDR3 reads TGTGCCAGCAGCTTGTCACGGGGGATTGGTCAGCCCCAGCATTTT.

The chain has TRBV5-4 and TRBJ2-1; 8 bases match TRBD1. The J segment lost 1 base and the V segment lost 4 bases, leaving 7 bases of the junction unmatched. CDR1 SGHNT and CDR2 YYREEE come from the germline V gene (reference sequence). This CDR3 is built from 16 residues. The chain's CDR3 is CASSPRDRGSYNEQFF. The CDR3 nucleotides read TGTGCCAGCAGCCCCAGAGACAGGGGTTCCTACAATGAGCAGTTCTTC. Based on the CDR3 plus reference TRBV5-4 and TRBJ2-1, the full variable domain is ETGVTQSPTHLIKTRGQQVTLRCSSQSGHNTVSWYQQALGQGPQFIFQYYREEENGRGNFPPRFSGLQFPNYSSELNVNALELDDSALYLCASSPRDRGSYNEQFFGPGTRLTVL.

J is TRBJ2-5 and V is TRBV5-1, with 10 nucleotides matching TRBD1. The CDR3 covers 15 residues. Germline lookup yields CDR1 SGHRS and CDR2 YFSETQ. Unmatched junction bases numbered 6, after V lost 4 bases and J lost 3 bases. CDR3 region: CASSLMGTGEETQYF. The CDR3 nucleotides read TGCGCCAGCAGCCTAATGGGGACAGGGGAAGAGACCCAGTACTTC. The full variable domain, with the rest looked up from reference TRBV5-1 and TRBJ2-5, is KAGVTQTPRYLIKTRGQQVTLSCSPISGHRSVSWYQQTPGQGLQFLFEYFSETQRNKGNFPGRFSGRQFSNSRSEMNVSTLELGDSALYLCASSLMGTGEETQYFGPGTRLLVL.

This chain links TRBV10-3 with TRBJ2-1; 10 nucleotides match TRBD2. Germline V lookup: CDR1 ENHRY, CDR2 SYGVKD. The ends lost 3 bases at V and 2 bases at J; junction bases unmatched: 7. The CDR3 totals 17 residues. DNA for the CDR3: TGTGCCATCAGTGAAGGGCTAGCGGGAGCAACCTACAATGAGCAGTTCTTC. It specifies CAISEGLAGATYNEQFF.

V and J are TRBV30 and TRBJ1-1, with 9 positions matching TRBD1. Germline trimming cut 3 bases from V and 5 bases from J; bases unmatched to any gene: 4. The CDR3 is made up of 13 amino acids. Germline V gene lookup returns CDR1 GTSNPN and CDR2 SVGIG (reference sequence). The DNA of the CDR3 is TGTGCCTGGAGGGGGACAGGGAGGACTGAAGCTTTCTTT. This sequence encodes CAWRGTGRTEAFF.

This clone has a handful of counts. The J gene is TRBJ1-5, the V gene TRBV7-9; 9 positions match TRBD1. In germline, CDR1 is SEHNR, CDR2 FQNEAQ (reference sequence). The CDR3 spans 17 residues. V lost 3 bases and J lost 3; bases outside the gene matches: 9. The CDR3 nucleotides are TGTGCCAGCAGCTTGGGGACAGGGAGGCTCGTCAATCAGCCCCAGCATTTT. It specifies CASSLGTGRLVNQPQHF.

CDR3 sequence: CASSHEGAGYGYTF. In DNA, the CDR3 is TGTGCCAGCAGCCACGAGGGGGCCGGCTATGGCTACACCTTC. This sequence joins TRBV3-1 (or the pseudogene TRBV3-2) and TRBJ1-2, with 7 nucleotides matching TRBD1. After removal of 3 bases from V and 4 bases from J, the junction contained 5 bases not matched to a gene. The CDR3 is made up of 14 amino acids. Germline CDR1 reads LGHDT; CDR2 reads YNNKEL (reference sequence).

The rearrangement uses TRBV27 and TRBJ1-5, with D uncertain. V lost 3 bases and J 0 bases, leaving 9 bases between the germline ends. The CDR3 runs 15 residues. Germline CDR1 and CDR2: MNHEY and SMNVEV (reference sequence). The CDR3 DNA is TGTGCCAGCAGTTTCGGCCAGTATAGCAATCAGCCCCAGCATTTT. It encodes CASSFGQYSNQPQHF.

The chain is built from TRBV5-1 and TRBJ2-3, with D possibly TRBD2 on 7 matching bases. The CDR3 length is 14 residues. The germline CDR1 and CDR2 sequences are SGHRS and YFSETQ. Trimming shortened V by 4 bases and J by 5 bases, and 14 bases separated the two germline ends. The CDR3 bases are TGCGCCAGCAGCCCAGGGGAGGGCGTAGATACGCAGTATTTT. Encoded protein: CASSPGEGVDTQYF.

The chain uses TRBV28 and TRBJ1-5; TRBD1 matches 10 bases. Germline lookup yields CDR1 MDHEN and CDR2 SYDVKM. The V and J ends lost 5 bases and 6 bases, in that order; junction bases with no gene match: 4. The CDR3 spans 14 residues. The CDR3 loop is CASSPDRGPQPQHF. In DNA, the CDR3 is TGTGCCAGCAGTCCTGACAGGGGGCCTCAGCCCCAGCATTTT.

This clone has only a few counts. V gene TRBV28 combines with J gene TRBJ2-7; tentative D call: TRBD2 (6 bases). The CDR3 has 15 residues. From germline, CDR1 is MDHEN and CDR2 SYDVKM. V lost 8 bases, J lost 0 bases, and 17 bases lay in between. The CDR3 bases are TGTGCCAGCTCCCGAGGCGGGACCACCTCCTACGAGCAGTACTTC. This encodes CASSRGGTTSYEQYF.

This clone was seen a handful of times. The chain links TRBV18 to TRBJ1-3; D is undetermined. The germline V gene has CDR1 KGHSH and CDR2 LQKENI. This CDR3 is built from 15 residues. Trimming took 0 bases from V and 3 from J, leaving 9 bases between them. The CDR3 spells CASSPPDGNGNTIYF. CDR3 nucleotide sequence: TGTGCCAGCTCACCACCGGACGGTAATGGAAACACCATATATTTT.

This clone was observed a single time. V is TRBV7-2 and J is TRBJ1-2; no firm D call. Germline CDR1 SGHTA, CDR2 FQGNSA. The CDR3 runs to 13 residues. V lost 1 base to trimming and J lost 5 bases, with 8 bases between them. The CDR3 is CASSLGTQYGYTF. CDR3 DNA sequence: TGTGCCAGCAGCTTAGGGACCCAGTATGGCTACACCTTC.

This clone was recorded only once. The chain is built from TRBV19 and TRBJ2-7; 7 positions match TRBD1. Germline V gene sequence: CDR1 LNHDA, CDR2 SQIVND (reference sequence). Trimming removed 5 bases from V and 5 bases from J; junction bases left unmatched: 6. This CDR3 is built from 13 residues. The CDR3 reads CASSSGDRDEQYF. The CDR3 nucleotides read TGTGCCAGTAGTTCCGGAGACAGGGACGAGCAGTACTTC. Using reference TRBV19 and TRBJ2-7 for the parts outside the CDR3, the full variable domain is DGGITQSPKYLFRKEGQNVTLSCEQNLNHDAMYWYRQDPGQGLRLIYYSQIVNDFQKGDIAEGYSVSREKKESFPLTVTSAQKNPTAFYLCASSSGDRDEQYFGPGTRLTVT.

The J gene is TRBJ1-1, the V gene TRBV6-5, with TRBD1 as a possible D gene (6 bases). Germline loops: CDR1 MNHEY, CDR2 SVGAGI. The CDR3 sequence is 14 residues long. The V end was cut by 6 bases, the J end by 4 bases, with 15 bases between. CDR3 protein: CASRDQGITTEAFF. The DNA for the CDR3 is TGTGCCAGCAGGGATCAGGGGATTACCACTGAAGCTTTCTTT.

The chain carries TRBV30 and TRBJ1-1; 8 positions agree with TRBD1. This CDR3 contains 15 residues. Trimming took 4 bases from V and 1 from J; bases not matched to a gene: 8. CDR1 and CDR2 from the germline V gene are GTSNPN and SVGIG (reference sequence). The CDR3 loop reads CAWIRQGAENTEAFF. The CDR3 nucleotides read TGTGCCTGGATTCGGCAGGGGGCTGAGAACACTGAAGCTTTCTTT.

The chain links TRBV28 to TRBJ2-4; 8 nucleotides line up with TRBD1. The CDR3 is made up of 15 amino acids. V shed 7 bases, J shed 7 bases, and the junction held 12 bases outside the gene matches. Germline CDR1 MDHEN, CDR2 SYDVKM. CDR3 nucleotides: TGTGCCAGCATTAATTCAGGGGGCTTGGGGAACATTCAGTACTTC. Amino acid sequence: CASINSGGLGNIQYF.

The chain has TRBV18 and TRBJ2-5, with D hard to call. V lost 5 bases and J lost 2, with 9 bases in between. The CDR3 is 13 amino acids. Germline V lookup: CDR1 KGHSH, CDR2 LQKENI. CDR3 loop: CASSLGIQETQYF. The CDR3 DNA is TGTGCCAGCTCATTGGGGATACAAGAGACCCAGTACTTC.